Presented here are 22 T cell receptor beta chains from one specimen sequenced in a study of siplizumab effects on memory and regulatory T cells. Some clones are missing from TCRdb's copy, which holds only in-frame ones; the method was immunoSEQ multiplex PCR. The sample records 90,000 to 130,000 clones, 92% being singletons. The sample was CD4+ T cells sorted from blood. The source of these receptors is a human donor in good health.

Of note for this clone: One end of the junction is discordant with germline, which a read error may explain. The chain combines TRBV15 with TRBJ2-5, with D perhaps matching TRBD1 (6 bases). This CDR3 is built from 16 residues. In germline, CDR1 is LNHNV, CDR2 YYDKDF (reference sequence). The CDR3 DNA follows: TGTGCCACCGGCAGAGTATTGGGCAGGGGACAAGAGACCCAGTACTTC. Residues: CATGRVLGRGQETQYF. Drawing the rest from reference TRBV15 and TRBJ2-5, the complete variable domain is DAMVIQNPRYQVTQFGKPVTLSCSQTLNHNVMYWYQQKSSQAPKLLFHYYDKDFNNEADTPDNFQSRRPNTSFCFLDIRSPGLGDTAMYLCATGRVLGRGQETQYFGPGTRLLVL.

The V gene is TRBV10-3, the J gene TRBJ2-2; 10 bases fit TRBD2. Germline values: CDR1 ENHRY, CDR2 SYGVKD. The CDR3 totals 19 residues. Trimming cost V 5 bases and J 2 bases; bases outside gene matches: 14. The CDR3 spells CAISNIAGGPKLNTGELFF. CDR3 nucleotide sequence: TGTGCCATCAGTAATATAGCGGGGGGACCTAAACTCAACACCGGGGAGCTGTTTTTT.

This clone was detected once. This rearrangement joins TRBV2 to TRBJ2-3; perhaps TRBD1 as D (6 bases). V was clipped by 6 bases and J by 8 bases, with 12 bases between them. Germline V gene lookup returns CDR1 SNHLY and CDR2 FYNNEI. The CDR3 has 12 amino acids. In DNA, the CDR3 is TGTGCCAGCAGCTTCGGACAGACTACGCAGTATTTT. Translation: CASSFGQTTQYF.

The J gene is TRBJ2-3, the V gene TRBV5-1; TRBD1 matches at 7 bases. Germline CDR1 reads SGHRS; CDR2 reads YFSETQ. V lost 0 bases, J lost 6 bases, and 7 bases stayed unmatched. The CDR3 runs 15 residues. CDR3 DNA sequence: TGCGCCAGCAGCTTGGGTTTGACAGGGCAGGATACGCAGTATTTT. Its translation: CASSLGLTGQDTQYF. Variable domain in full (rest from reference TRBV5-1 and TRBJ2-3): KAGVTQTPRYLIKTRGQQVTLSCSPISGHRSVSWYQQTPGQGLQFLFEYFSETQRNKGNFPGRFSGRQFSNSRSEMNVSTLELGDSALYLCASSLGLTGQDTQYFGPGTRLTVL.

The genes are TRBV14 and TRBJ2-3; TRBD1 might be the D (6 bases). CDR1 is SGHDN and CDR2 is FVKESK in the germline V gene. V lost 8 bases, J lost 0 bases, and 12 bases lay in between. This CDR3 has 14 residues. Here the CDR3 reads CASGPGASTDTQYF. CDR3 DNA sequence: TGTGCCAGCGGGCCAGGGGCTAGCACAGATACGCAGTATTTT. Full variable domain (remainder filled in from reference TRBV14 and TRBJ2-3): EAGVTQFPSHSVIEKGQTVTLRCDPISGHDNLYWYRRVMGKEIKFLLHFVKESKQDESGMPNNRFLAERTGGTYSTLKVQPAELEDSGVYFCASGPGASTDTQYFGPGTRLTVL.

The sample holds one count of this clone. The chain is built from TRBV6-1 and TRBJ2-1, with TRBD2 matching over 10 bases. The V and J ends lost 4 bases and 7 bases, in that order; junction bases with no gene match: 13. Germline values: CDR1 MNHNS, CDR2 SASEGT. The CDR3 has 17 residues. The CDR3 nucleotides read TGTGCCAGCAGTGGATACTTGCTAGCGGGAGTTGGGAATGAGCAGTTCTTC. As protein: CASSGYLLAGVGNEQFF.

The chain has TRBV5-4 and TRBJ2-2, with TRBD2 matching over 10 bases. The trim removed 1 base at V and 3 bases at J, leaving 0 bases unmatched. Germline V gives CDR1 SGHNT, CDR2 YYREEE (reference sequence). CDR3 size: 15 residues. CDR3 loop: CASSLLAGDTGELFF. The CDR3 nucleotides read TGTGCCAGCAGCTTGCTAGCGGGAGACACCGGGGAGCTGTTTTTT.

The chain is built from TRBV21-1 and TRBJ2-3; TRBD2 is the table's D call and was not checked against the DNA. TRBV21-1 is shown as a pseudogene. The CDR3 covers 18 residues. CDR3 loop: CASSEGLAGGPSPDTQYF. CDR3 nucleotide sequence: TGTGCCAGCAGCGAAGGACTAGCGGGGGGCCCTTCCCCGGATACGCAGTATTTT.

The chain has TRBV5-1 and TRBJ2-5; maybe TRBD1 (6 bases). From germline, CDR1 is SGHRS and CDR2 YFSETQ. CDR3 length equals 14 residues. Trimming took 4 bases from V and 0 from J, leaving 10 bases between them. This CDR3 is CASSGQGYQETQYF. DNA of the CDR3: TGCGCCAGCAGCGGGCAGGGGTACCAAGAGACCCAGTACTTC.

CDR3: CAWSVGRDTEAFF. The CDR3 DNA follows: TGTGCCTGGAGTGTAGGACGGGACACTGAAGCTTTCTTT. V and J are TRBV30 and TRBJ1-1; D is undetermined. Trimming removed 0 bases at V and 3 bases at J, with 8 bases between. The CDR3 is made up of 13 amino acids. The germline gives CDR1 GTSNPN, CDR2 SVGIG (reference sequence).

This chain links TRBV11-3 with TRBJ1-2; no firm D call. V lost 1 base, J lost 2 bases, and 11 bases lay in between. CDR1 and CDR2 from the germline V gene are SGHNT and YENEEA. The CDR3 runs 15 residues. The CDR3 DNA follows: TGTGCCAGCAGCTTAGCTGGCACACCAAACTATGGCTACACCTTC. It specifies CASSLAGTPNYGYTF.

The J gene is TRBJ2-7, the V gene TRBV11-2; TRBD2 aligns across 7 bases. The CDR3 runs 16 residues. The ends lost 1 base at V and 4 bases at J; junction bases unmatched: 10. Per germline, CDR1 SGHAT and CDR2 FQNNGV. This CDR3 is CASSLVSSGGSYEQYF. In DNA, the CDR3 is TGTGCCAGCAGCTTAGTGTCGTCCGGGGGGAGTTACGAGCAGTACTTC.

The V call is TRBV6-1, the J call TRBJ2-7; D unresolved. Trimming took off 6 bases at V and 4 bases at J, with 10 bases between the two ends. The CDR3 extends over 12 amino acids. CDR1 is MNHNS and CDR2 is SASEGT in the germline V gene. Here the CDR3 reads CASSPSGYEQYF. CDR3 bases: TGTGCCAGCAGCCCTTCCGGTTACGAGCAGTACTTC.

V and J are TRBV6-6 and TRBJ1-2, with unresolved D. There are 14 residues in the CDR3. Trimming took 0 bases from V and 3 from J, leaving 8 bases between them. The germline CDR1 and CDR2 sequences are MNHNY and SVGAGI (reference sequence). The DNA of the CDR3 is TGTGCCAGCAGTTACTCCGGGGAGGACTATGGCTACACCTTC. Translation gives CASSYSGEDYGYTF.

The chain couples TRBV6-4 to TRBJ1-2; TRBD1 is a possible D gene (5 bases). Trimming took off 3 bases at V and 7 bases at J, with 12 bases between the two ends. Germline CDR1 is MRHNA and CDR2 is SNTAGT. This CDR3 contains 13 residues. In DNA form, the CDR3 reads TGTGCCAGCAGTGAGGGCAGGGACGCTGGCTACACCTTC. Its translation: CASSEGRDAGYTF.

The chain combines TRBV4-2 with TRBJ1-4; D might be TRBD1 (5 bases). Per germline, CDR1 LGHNA and CDR2 YNFKEQ. V was cut by 6 bases and J by 8 bases, with 16 bases left in between. This CDR3 spans 14 amino acids. Here the CDR3 reads CASRPSGGGEKLFF. DNA of the CDR3: TGTGCCAGCAGGCCCTCGGGGGGAGGGGAAAAACTGTTTTTT.

This chain links TRBV19 with TRBJ1-5; D remains unclear. The CDR3 has 14 residues. Trimming removed 7 bases at V and 2 bases at J, with 12 bases between. Germline-derived CDR1 and CDR2 are LNHDA and SQIVND (reference sequence). The CDR3, as DNA: TGTGCCAGTAACCCGGGTGGGCGCAATCAGCCCCAGCATTTT. Protein sequence: CASNPGGRNQPQHF.

J is TRBJ1-2 and V is TRBV28; no clear D. CDR3 length equals 13 residues. V lost 9 bases and J lost 2, with 13 bases in between. Germline CDR1 MDHEN, CDR2 SYDVKM. The CDR3 region is CASLTSENYGYTF. CDR3 sequence (DNA): TGTGCCAGTCTGACGTCAGAGAACTATGGCTACACCTTC.

The J gene is TRBJ2-7, the V gene TRBV7-3; 7 positions match TRBD2. V trimming: 0 bases; J trimming: 4 bases; junction bases outside the gene matches: 6. This CDR3 has 15 amino acids. Per the germline V gene, CDR1 is SGHTA and CDR2 is FQGTGA. The CDR3 spells CASSLTAGAGYEQYF. The CDR3 DNA follows: TGTGCCAGCAGCTTAACTGCGGGAGCGGGATACGAGCAGTACTTC.

CDR3: CASSFYSFRDRQTAGELFF. In DNA, the CDR3 is TGTGCCAGCAGCTTCTATAGTTTCAGGGACCGGCAAACCGCCGGGGAGCTGTTTTTT. The rearrangement uses TRBV7-9 and TRBJ2-2; D possibly uses TRBD1 or TRBD2 (5 bases each). This CDR3 has 19 residues. Germline values: CDR1 SEHNR, CDR2 FQNEAQ (reference sequence). The V end was cut by 3 bases, the J end by 6 bases, with 26 bases between.

CDR3 nucleotide sequence: TGTGCCAGCAGTTTCCGGGGGCGAGGCCATTCTTACACCTTC. Its protein is CASSFRGRGHSYTF. This sequence joins TRBV27 and TRBJ1-2; tentative D call: TRBD1 (6 bases). CDR1 MNHEY and CDR2 SMNVEV come from the germline V gene (reference sequence). CDR3 length: 14 residues. V lost 3 bases, J lost 11 bases, and 19 bases lay in between.

CDR3 DNA: TGCGCCAGCAGCCAAGGCCGATCTAACACCGGGGAGCTGTTTTTT. Protein sequence: CASSQGRSNTGELFF. V and J are TRBV4-1 and TRBJ2-2; D gene unclear. The V end lost 1 base, the J end lost 2 bases, and 8 bases lay between the germline ends. CDR3 length: 15 amino acids. The germline V gene has CDR1 MGHRA and CDR2 YSYEKL.